The 13 T cell receptor beta chains in this list originate from one sample, sequenced in a study of blood T cell repertoires in COVID-19. Data came from immunoSEQ multiplex PCR; TCRdb stores just in-frame clones and leaves some out. This table has 320,000 or so clones, less than 85% appearing once. Sequences were obtained from PBMCs or T cells enriched from blood (not recorded which). These receptors were taken from a woman under 40 who had been exposed to COVID-19.

The chain carries TRBV19 and TRBJ2-3; 8 nucleotides match TRBD2. CDR1 and CDR2 from the germline V gene are LNHDA and SQIVND (reference sequence). The length of the CDR3 is 14 residues. V gave up 5 bases and J gave up 7 bases; unmatched junction bases: 8. The CDR3 bases are TGTGCCAGTAGTCTCGGGAGGGCCACGTATACGCAGTATTTT. Translating it yields CASSLGRATYTQYF.

This clone turned up a few times. The chain links TRBV12-3 or TRBV12-4 to TRBJ2-5; 13 bases line up with TRBD2. The V segment lost 8 bases and the J segment 10 bases; nucleotides outside the gene matches: 7. This CDR3 region has 13 residues. CDR3 loop: CASQLAGGLIQYF. CDR3 coding DNA: TGTGCCAGCCAACTAGCGGGGGGGCTCATCCAGTACTTC.

The chain combines TRBV2 with TRBJ1-2; tentative D call: TRBD1 (6 bases). V shed 7 bases and J shed 3 bases, with 9 bases lying between them. The CDR3 runs to 12 residues. Germline-derived CDR1 and CDR2 are SNHLY and FYNNEI. The CDR3 coding sequence is TGTGCCAGCATGAGGACAGACTATGGCTACACCTTC. This codes for CASMRTDYGYTF.

V usage is TRBV7-3 and J usage is TRBJ2-3; TRBD2 matches at 11 bases. V lost 4 bases to trimming and J lost 3 bases; unmatched junction nucleotides: 6. The germline gives CDR1 SGHTA, CDR2 FQGTGA. The length of the CDR3 is 16 residues. The CDR3 loop reads CASSSTSGGLTDTQYF. CDR3 coding DNA: TGTGCCAGCAGCTCAACTAGCGGGGGTTTGACAGATACGCAGTATTTT.

The chain recombines TRBV28 with TRBJ1-1; TRBD1 matches 8 bases. The CDR3 has 12 amino acids. J was trimmed by 10 bases and V by 5 bases; bases with no gene match: 6. Germline lookup yields CDR1 MDHEN and CDR2 SYDVKM. The CDR3, as DNA: TGTGCCAGCAGTCCAGGGGGCGCGGTAGCTTTCTTT. Translating it yields CASSPGGAVAFF.

The chain joins TRBV6-5 to TRBJ2-7; weak D call: TRBD2 (6 bases). This CDR3 region has 12 residues. Trimming left V 6 bases short and J 6 bases short, with 12 bases between. CDR1 and CDR2 (germline): MNHEY, SVGAGI. Written as DNA, the CDR3 is TGTGCCAGCAGGCAGGGAGGAGGCGAGCAGTACTTC. Encoded protein: CASRQGGGEQYF.

The rearrangement links TRBV7-9 to TRBJ1-3; D is ambiguous. Germline V gene lookup returns CDR1 SEHNR and CDR2 FQNEAQ (reference sequence). Trimming stripped 4 bases from V and 7 bases from J, with 17 bases between. CDR3 length equals 15 residues. In nucleotides, the CDR3 is TGTGCCAGCAGCTCAAATAACGCTCCACGGAACACCATATATTTT. Its translation is CASSSNNAPRNTIYF.

This rearrangement joins TRBV29-1 to TRBJ2-5; D is unclear. CDR3 length equals 12 residues. V was shortened by 6 bases and J by 2 bases, with 10 bases between the two germline ends. Looked up from germline, CDR1 is SQVTM and CDR2 is ANQGSEA. CDR3 region: CSVYTMQETQYF. The CDR3 nucleotides are TGCAGCGTGTACACGATGCAAGAGACCCAGTACTTC. The entire variable domain, with the rest obtained from reference TRBV29-1 and TRBJ2-5, is as follows: SAVISQKPSRDICQRGTSLTIQCQVDSQVTMMFWYRQQPGQSLTLIATANQGSEATYESGFVIDKFPISRPNLTFSTLTVSNMSPEDSSIYLCSVYTMQETQYFGPGTRLLVL.

The V and J genes are TRBV28 and TRBJ1-2; TRBD1 matches at 9 bases. The length of the CDR3 is 18 residues. The germline V gene encodes CDR1 MDHEN and CDR2 SYDVKM. The V gene end was trimmed by 6 bases and the J gene end by 2 bases; junction bases not matched to a gene: 16. The CDR3 DNA reads TGTGCCAGCAGCCTTTGGGGGGGACAGGGAGGTTTCAACTATGGCTACACCTTC. Encoded protein: CASSLWGGQGGFNYGYTF.

The chain combines TRBV9 with TRBJ2-5; 14 positions match TRBD2. Germline loops: CDR1 SGDLS, CDR2 YYNGEE. CDR3 size: 16 residues. Trimming removed 3 bases from V and 4 bases from J; junction bases left unmatched: 5. This CDR3 is CASSAGTSGSGETQYF. The CDR3, as DNA: TGTGCCAGCAGCGCAGGGACTAGCGGGAGCGGAGAGACCCAGTACTTC.

This clone was seen more than once but under ten times. The chain links TRBV11-3 to TRBJ2-7; TRBD1 matches 9 bases. The CDR3 has 15 amino acids. V shed 3 bases and J 5 bases; nucleotides not matched to a gene: 8. CDR1 is SGHNT, CDR2 YENEEA, per germline. CDR3 nucleotides: TGTGCCAGCAGCTTGACTGGGACAGGGCTCCACGAGCAGTACTTC. It codes for CASSLTGTGLHEQYF.

This clone appeared a few times. In nucleotides, the CDR3 is TGTGCCAGCAGCCAAGGGGCACAGGGAAACTATGGCTACACCTTC. This gives the protein CASSQGAQGNYGYTF. The chain couples TRBV4-2 to TRBJ1-2, with a tentative D call TRBD1 (6 bases). V lost 1 base and J lost 2, with 11 bases in between. In germline, CDR1 is LGHNA, CDR2 YNFKEQ. The CDR3 sequence is 15 residues long.

The rearrangement uses TRBV6-2 or TRBV6-3 and TRBJ2-7, with D perhaps TRBD1 (6 bases). The V end was cut by 5 bases, the J end by 0 bases, with 14 bases between. Germline-derived CDR1 and CDR2 are MNHEY and SVGEGT. The CDR3 sequence is 15 residues long. Here the CDR3 DNA reads TGTGCCAGCAGTCCGCTAGACAGGCACTCCTACGAGCAGTACTTC. As protein: CASSPLDRHSYEQYF.